The present T cell receptor beta chain was sequenced within a study of T cell repertoires in cytomegalovirus infection. Findings of the study overall: Adding up the frequency of public TCR beta families identified people who carried CMV plus the relevant HLA.

A word on this clonotype: What it recognizes is unknown.

Trimming removed 7 bases at V and 0 bases at J, with 21 bases between. CDR3 size: 17 residues. CDR1 SQVTM and CDR2 ANQGSEA come from the germline V gene. TCRdb redid the calling of the reads with MiXCR, one entry per CDR3 protein. The data hold 230,000 or so distinct CDR3 sequences, with more than 15% observed a single time. The rearrangement links TRBV29-1 to TRBJ1-4; D is unclear. The sequenced sample consisted of CD8+ T cells from PBMCs. The sequence derives from a human donor in good health (CMV status not recorded). Some clones in this sample may be carry-over from other donors' samples. As DNA, the CDR3 is TGCAGCGCCCTCGGGAGGGTCAGTGTTTCAACTAATGAAAAACTGTTTTTT. The encoded protein is CSALGRVSVSTNEKLFF.